Detailed here is one T cell receptor (delta chain). This clone was seen only a few times. Its recognized antigen is unknown. No per-base quality is available; no much larger clone lies one base away. The data were obtained in a study of gamma-delta T cells after stem cell transplantation listed by TCRdb under 2016. The CDR3 runs 17 residues from the cysteine to the phenylalanine. Of all the DNA, just the CDR3 is kept, 51 bases in frame from base 1. The germline V gene specifies GEAIGNYY as CDR1 and EKD as CDR2. Compared with germline, V lacks 3 bases and J lacks 3 bases; bases without a gene match: 14. Receptors were amplified or captured by RT-PCR. The sequencing machine was an Illumina MiSeq. TCRdb called clones anew from the public reads via CATT; matching DNA rows were later pooled. Within this sample are 2,000 to 2,500 delta-chain clones, with about 32% of them counted one time only. Approximately 34% of the sample goes to the ten largest clones.

Sequenced input: gamma-delta T cells. Recombination linked TRDV2 to TRDJ1; TRDD3 lines up with 8 middle nucleotides. The sequence derives from a human donor. It is not recorded whose cells these are; they may come from a transplant donor. The DNA reads TGTGCCTGTGACTTCCTAAAGGGGGATATTGTATCCGATAAACTCATCTTT. It translates to CACDFLKGDIVSDKLIF.